One and the same sample provided the 7 T cell receptor beta chains below, sequenced in a study of patients and donors after allogeneic stem cell transplantation (TCRdb year 2020). The receptor library was made with RT-PCR. Sequencing was carried out with a NextSeq 550. The raw public data were reprocessed by TCRdb itself: fastp quality trimming at Q25, MiXCR clonotype calling, in-frame beta chains only. Each entry merges the rows of one CDR3 protein and shows their most common DNA and genes. In this sample the table shows about 160,000 distinct CDR3 sequences, about a quarter of which occur a single time. The leading ten clones occupy roughly 25% of the sample. The sequenced material came from blood, either unsorted or a sorted T cell fraction (not recorded which). Receptors originate from a human donor who was either an allogeneic HSCT recipient or a stem cell or donor lymphocyte infusion donor (not recorded which). It is not recorded whose cells these are; they may come from a transplant donor.

In regard to this clonotype: A much larger clone is a single base away; this may be a read error. The chain recombines TRBV21-1 with TRBJ1-4. TRBV21-1 is deemed a pseudogene. There are 18 residues in the CDR3. DNA of the CDR3: TGTGCCAGCAGCACAATCCCAGCTGGACCGCTAACTAATGAAATACTGTTTTTT. Protein: CASSTIPAGPLTNEILFF.

Many counts were recorded for this clonotype. The chain employs TRBV12-3 or TRBV12-4 and TRBJ1-1; 10 bases align to TRBD1. This CDR3 contains 15 residues. V lost 5 bases, J lost 2 bases, and 5 bases stayed unmatched. The CDR3 reads CASSPWTGGNTEAFF. In nucleotides, the CDR3 is TGTGCCAGCAGTCCCTGGACAGGGGGTAACACTGAAGCTTTCTTT.

The chain joins TRBV5-1 to TRBJ1-2; unclear D gene. There are 16 residues in the CDR3. Per the germline V gene, CDR1 is SGHRS and CDR2 is YFSETQ. The V and J ends lost 5 bases and 8 bases respectively, with 25 bases between them. This CDR3 is CASRRPGQPLWQGYTF. The CDR3 region has the DNA TGCGCCAGCAGACGCCCAGGTCAACCTCTATGGCAGGGCTACACCTTC. The full variable domain, its missing parts supplied by reference TRBV5-1 and TRBJ1-2, is KAGVTQTPRYLIKTRGQQVTLSCSPISGHRSVSWYQQTPGQGLQFLFEYFSETQRNKGNFPGRFSGRQFSNSRSEMNVSTLELGDSALYLCASRRPGQPLWQGYTFGSGTRLTVV.

V is TRBV5-6 and J is TRBJ2-1; possibly TRBD2 for D (5 bases). V dropped 4 bases and J dropped 10 bases, with 12 bases sitting between them. This CDR3 has 12 amino acids. Germline V CDR1 and CDR2: SGHDT, YYEEEE. The CDR3 here is CASSQEGNEQFF. CDR3 bases: TGTGCCAGCAGCCAAGAGGGCAACGAGCAGTTCTTC.

The chain recombines TRBV29-1 with TRBJ2-1; D gene ambiguous. V dropped 1 base and J dropped 9 bases, with 13 bases sitting between them. This CDR3 region has 13 residues. In germline, CDR1 is SQVTM, CDR2 ANQGSEA. The DNA for the CDR3 is TGCAGCGTTGAAGGGGCGCTGTTCGCTGAGCAGTTCTTC. Translating it yields CSVEGALFAEQFF.

This clonotype was picked up a small number of times. CDR3 amino acids: CSARSGTVLVEQYF. CDR3 nucleotides: TGCAGTGCTAGGTCCGGGACAGTCCTAGTCGAGCAGTACTTC. The chain has TRBV20-1 and TRBJ2-7; 7 positions agree with TRBD1. V shed 3 bases and J 6 bases; nucleotides not matched to a gene: 11. The CDR3 is 14 residues long. Germline assignment: CDR1 DFQATT and CDR2 SNEGSKA (reference sequence).

V usage is TRBV13 and J usage is TRBJ2-7; a possible D gene is TRBD1 (5 bases). V lost 5 bases, J lost 2 bases, and 16 bases lay in between. CDR1 PRHDT and CDR2 FYEKMQ come from the germline V gene (reference sequence). This CDR3 region has 15 residues. CDR3 in DNA: TGTGCCAGCAGCCCTTCCCGACAGAGACCCTACGAGCAGTACTTC. Translating it yields CASSPSRQRPYEQYF.